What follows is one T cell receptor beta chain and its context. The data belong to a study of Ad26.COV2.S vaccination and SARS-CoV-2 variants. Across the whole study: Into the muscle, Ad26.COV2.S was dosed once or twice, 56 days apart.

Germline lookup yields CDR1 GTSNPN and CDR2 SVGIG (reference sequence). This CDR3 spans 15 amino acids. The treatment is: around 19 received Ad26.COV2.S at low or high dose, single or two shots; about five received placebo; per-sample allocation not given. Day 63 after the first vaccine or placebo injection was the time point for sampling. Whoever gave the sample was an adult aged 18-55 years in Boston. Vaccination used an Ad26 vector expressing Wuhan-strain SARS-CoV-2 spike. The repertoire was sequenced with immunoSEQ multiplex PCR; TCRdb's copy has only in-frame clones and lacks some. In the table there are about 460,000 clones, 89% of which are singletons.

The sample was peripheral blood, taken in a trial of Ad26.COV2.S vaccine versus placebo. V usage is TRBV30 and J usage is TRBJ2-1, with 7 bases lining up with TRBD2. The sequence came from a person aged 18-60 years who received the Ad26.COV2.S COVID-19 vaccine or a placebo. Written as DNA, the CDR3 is TGTGCTGCCCGGTTGTCTAGCGGAACCTACAATGAGCAGTTCTTC. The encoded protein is CAARLSSGTYNEQFF.